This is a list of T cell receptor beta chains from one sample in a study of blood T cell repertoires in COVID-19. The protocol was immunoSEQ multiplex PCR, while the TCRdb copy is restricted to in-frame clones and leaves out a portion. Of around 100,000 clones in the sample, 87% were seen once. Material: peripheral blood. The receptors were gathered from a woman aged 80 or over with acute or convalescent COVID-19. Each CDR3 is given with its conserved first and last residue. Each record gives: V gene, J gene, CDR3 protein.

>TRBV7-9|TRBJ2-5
CASSPGTGRVGTQYF
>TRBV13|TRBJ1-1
CASSIPGTGDTEAFF
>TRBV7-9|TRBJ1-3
CASSGDFTGNTIYF
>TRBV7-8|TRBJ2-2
CASSWTSKRTGELFF
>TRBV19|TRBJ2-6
CASIPGPGTSSGANVLTF
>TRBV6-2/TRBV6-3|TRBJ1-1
CASSYGTGMNTEAFF
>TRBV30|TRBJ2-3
CAWRDPGLGLDTQYF
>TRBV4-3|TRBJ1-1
CASSQDLGRVNTEAFF
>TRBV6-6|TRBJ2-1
CASSYSRAGSYNEQFF
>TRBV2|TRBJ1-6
CASKDSFSPLHF
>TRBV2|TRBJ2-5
CASSEGAETQYF
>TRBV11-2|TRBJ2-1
CASLNLAGMGAYNEQFF
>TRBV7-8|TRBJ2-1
CASSMGIAGSSYNEQFF
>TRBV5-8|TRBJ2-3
CASSQTSDTQYF
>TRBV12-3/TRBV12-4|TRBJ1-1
CASSWDRNTEAFF
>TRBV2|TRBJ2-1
CASRPWLAGTDEQFF
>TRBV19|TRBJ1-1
CASSIRGQGNTEAFF
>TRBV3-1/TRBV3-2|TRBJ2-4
CASSLQGANIQYF
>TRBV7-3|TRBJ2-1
CASSLLGPSYNEQFF
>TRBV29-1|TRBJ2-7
CSVSTPAGQGLYEQYF
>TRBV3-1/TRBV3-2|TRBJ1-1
CASSLVGGRTEAFF
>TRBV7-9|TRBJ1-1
CASSRGAHTEAFF
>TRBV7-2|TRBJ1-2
CASSSLGRPSF
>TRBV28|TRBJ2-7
CASSLSSGGYSYEQYF
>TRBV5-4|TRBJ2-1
CASSQGQGAYNEQFF
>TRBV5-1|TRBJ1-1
CASSSADRTGGTEAFF
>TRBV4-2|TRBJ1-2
CASSQDLGQGYGYTF
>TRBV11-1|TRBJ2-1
CASSLWGPRNNEQFF
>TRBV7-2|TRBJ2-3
CASSLSTDTQYF
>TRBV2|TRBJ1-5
CASSQSYSNQPQHF
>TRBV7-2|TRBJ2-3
CASSSLTGGAGNTQYF
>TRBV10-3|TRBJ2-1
CAISEGQGQNNEQFF
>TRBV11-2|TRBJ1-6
CASRRGVRRDSPLHF